This T cell receptor (beta chain) is drawn from a study of T cell responses to AZD1222 COVID-19 vaccine (dated by TCRdb to about 2021). General notes on the study: AZD1222 recipients with second doses at about 4 weeks or about 12 weeks were pooled, because spike-specific TCR depth and breadth did not differ between schedules. TCR sequencing was performed for more than 230 trial participants, of whom about 200 were given two doses of AZD1222 and approximately 26 were given two doses of MenACWY control vaccine. Trial participants were enrolled by age into subgroups of 18-55, 56-69 and 70-plus years, and approximately 150, 30 and 60 TCR-sequenced participants, respectively, were included in these subgroups. The paper as a whole reports these results and caveats: Epitopes outside the regions mutated in the B.1.351 and B.1.1.7 variants were reportedly recognized by nearly half of the unique spike-specific TCRs. Conclusions about previously exposed vaccinees are limited because only six or seven AZD1222 recipients were SARS-CoV-2 seropositive at baseline. Vaccine-associated CD4 TCRs spanned the whole spike protein, with dominant responses in regions 160-218 and 743-854. A significant rise in spike-specific TCR breadth and depth was observed after two AZD1222 doses relative to day 0 and relative to MenACWY recipients. Because no day 14 peak-response samples were available, the repertoires could be characterized only after the peak T cell response. Most participants were white British and females outnumbered males, and the authors suggested that clonal diversity may have been underestimated. In the small 56-69-year group, the increase in depth fell short of significance, most likely because of low power.

The CDR3 regions of human TCRbeta chains were analyzed by immunosequencing. As for the authors' bioinformatics: Repertoire TCRs were checked for matches against a reference library of SARS-CoV-2-specific TCRs that had been generated using the MIRA antigen-specificity platform. Breadth meant the fraction of unique TCRs that were SARS-CoV-2-associated, whereas depth meant the fraction of total T cells that were SARS-CoV-2-associated. Using the MIRA data, each spike-specific TCR was mapped to the spike region that the TCR reacts to and placed in a CD4 or CD8 class. Log10-transformed breadth and depth values were compared by one-way ANOVA with Sidak's multiple comparisons tests. TCRdb carries this immuneACCESS record with in-frame sequences only. Its versions omit some clonotypes, under half of them owing to an unresolved V gene in the studies checked, with the rest unexplained. V, J and clone size reflect that table, while D and trimming were determined from the DNA. A total of around 110,000 clones appear in this sample, over 75% of them only once. Clones ranked in the top ten supply 6.5% to 9% of the sample.

About this clone itself: Its antigen is not yet known. No per-base quality is available; no much larger clone lies one base away.

The CDR3 holds 16 amino acids from the cysteine to the phenylalanine. Only the CDR3 DNA stays, 48 bases, in frame from base 1. A distance of 14 bases separates the germline ends of V and J, which lose 5 bases and 0 bases respectively. As encoded in the germline V gene (reference sequence), CDR1 is PRHDT while CDR2 is FYEKMQ. Interpreted using the paper, the time point label stands for: baseline before first vaccination. Vaccinee samples came from UK trials COV001 and COV002, including a single-blind randomized controlled phase 2/3 trial of AZD1222 (ChAdOx1 nCoV-19) in healthy adults. For TCRbeta chain sequencing, PBMC samples from trial participants were taken at day 0 and at day 28 after the second dose.

Recombination linked TRBV13 to TRBJ2-1; a tentative D match to TRBD2 spans 7 bases. The source material was peripheral blood, sampled on day 0 of AZD1222 vaccination. The receptor was isolated from an adult in good health. The CDR3 has the sequence CASSAGGGGSYNEQFF. The sequenced DNA is TGTGCCAGCAGCGCCGGGGGCGGGGGCTCCTACAATGAGCAGTTCTTC.